What follows are 2 T cell receptor beta chains derived from one specimen sequenced in a study of T cell responses to AZD1222 COVID-19 vaccine. Generated by immunoSEQ multiplex PCR, the TCRdb table keeps only in-frame clones and is missing some. The sample yields approximately 160,000 clones, 85% to 95% seen once. The input for sequencing was peripheral blood, taken on day 0 of AZD1222 vaccination. The receptors were sampled from an adult in good health.

This clone has a handful of counts. This chain connects TRBV11-2 to TRBJ2-3, with a tentative D call TRBD2 (6 bases). CDR3 length: 16 residues. CDR1 is SGHAT, CDR2 FQNNGV, per germline. Trimming pared 2 bases from V and 3 bases from J, leaving 15 bases between. The CDR3 DNA sequence: TGTGCCAGCAGCTTAATCGGGGTCGGGGGAACAGATACGCAGTATTTT. It yields the protein CASSLIGVGGTDTQYF.

CDR3 amino acids: CASSVEDGAPSTDTQYF. CDR3 nucleotide sequence: TGTGCCAGCAGCGTAGAGGACGGCGCGCCGAGCACAGATACGCAGTATTTT. This rearrangement joins TRBV9 to TRBJ2-3; no firm D call. The CDR3 is 17 residues long. Germline-derived CDR1 and CDR2 are SGDLS and YYNGEE. V lost 0 bases and J lost 0, with 14 bases in between.